Following are 12 T cell receptor beta chains from one sample sequenced in a study of cytomegalovirus exposure and HLA in healthy donors. Repertoires were generated with immunoSEQ multiplex PCR, while TCRdb's copy carries only in-frame clones and drops some. The table lists some 130,000 clones, approximately 89% of them singletons, with 0.95% to 1.5% in the top ten. The sample taken for sequencing was PBMCs. These receptors came from a woman aged 18-29 years in good health and CMV-seronegative.

The chain employs TRBV5-1 and TRBJ1-2; D is ambiguous. Trimming removed 3 bases from V and 6 bases from J, with 21 bases in between. Germline V gene lookup returns CDR1 SGHRS and CDR2 YFSETQ. This CDR3 comprises 16 residues. As DNA, the CDR3 is TGCGCCAGCAGCTCTCCGACGGAGGGAATATCTCATGGCTACACCTTC. This translates into CASSSPTEGISHGYTF.

The chain couples TRBV2 to TRBJ2-5; 7 bases agree with TRBD2. The trim removed 6 bases at V and 9 bases at J, leaving 4 bases unmatched. The CDR3 is made up of 11 amino acids. CDR1 is SNHLY and CDR2 is FYNNEI in the germline V gene. The chain's CDR3 is CASRDLAAQYF. CDR3 in DNA: TGTGCCAGCAGGGACCTAGCGGCCCAGTACTTC.

The chain employs TRBV7-9 and TRBJ2-3; maybe TRBD1 (6 bases). Germline loops: CDR1 SEHNR, CDR2 FQNEAQ (reference sequence). The CDR3 contains 15 residues. V lost 3 bases, J lost 2 bases, and 12 bases lay in between. The CDR3 nucleotides are TGTGCCAGCAGCTTTACAGGGAGTTCCACAGATACGCAGTATTTT. Amino acid sequence: CASSFTGSSTDTQYF.

The chain uses TRBV4-1 and TRBJ2-1; the match to TRBD2 covers 9 bases. Germline V gene data show CDR1 as MGHRA and CDR2 as YSYEKL. V gave up 0 bases and J gave up 3 bases; unmatched junction bases: 6. CDR3 length: 17 amino acids. In DNA form, the CDR3 reads TGCGCCAGCAGCCAAGATGGGAGCGGGGGGATCTACAATGAGCAGTTCTTC. Its protein product is CASSQDGSGGIYNEQFF.

The V and J genes are TRBV6-4 and TRBJ2-2, with 8 positions matching TRBD2. This CDR3 contains 14 residues. Unmatched junction bases numbered 0, after V lost 3 bases and J lost 3 bases. The germline V gene has CDR1 MRHNA and CDR2 SNTAGT. For the CDR3, the DNA is TGTGCCAGCAGTGAGCGGGGGGACACCGGGGAGCTGTTTTTT. Its translation: CASSERGDTGELFF.

The chain recombines TRBV9 with TRBJ1-2; 7 nucleotides agree with TRBD1. Germline V gene lookup returns CDR1 SGDLS and CDR2 YYNGEE. The CDR3 is made up of 15 amino acids. Trimming removed 3 bases from V and 4 bases from J; junction bases left unmatched: 9. The CDR3 here is CASSGRTQGSYGYTF. As DNA, the CDR3 is TGTGCCAGCAGCGGCCGGACACAGGGGTCCTATGGCTACACCTTC.

The gene calls are TRBV27 and TRBJ1-1; tentative D call: TRBD1 (6 bases). Germline-derived CDR1 and CDR2 are MNHEY and SMNVEV (reference sequence). The CDR3 runs 12 residues. The ends were cut back, 6 bases at V and 7 bases at J, with 12 bases in the middle. CDR3 loop: CASRFKTGEAFF. In DNA, the CDR3 is TGTGCCAGCAGGTTCAAGACAGGTGAAGCTTTCTTT.

Only a few counts were recorded for this clone. CDR3 DNA: TGTGCCAGCAGTTTATTTTTCCCGTCGACGGGTCAGCCCCAGCATTTT. Its protein is CASSLFFPSTGQPQHF. The V call is TRBV27, the J call TRBJ1-5, with unresolved D. The CDR3 is made up of 16 amino acids. CDR1 is MNHEY, CDR2 SMNVEV, per germline (reference sequence). V was trimmed by 1 base and J by 6 bases, leaving 16 bases between them.

This sequence joins TRBV5-4 and TRBJ1-2, with 7 positions matching TRBD1. The CDR3 loop spans 13 amino acids. Germline-derived CDR1 and CDR2 are SGHNT and YYREEE (reference sequence). The V gene end was trimmed by 2 bases and the J gene end by 3 bases; junction bases not matched to a gene: 1. The CDR3 region has the DNA TGTGCCAGCAGCTTTCAGGGGGACTATGGCTACACCTTC. Translated: CASSFQGDYGYTF. The variable domain in full, with the rest retrieved from reference TRBV5-4 and TRBJ1-2, is ETGVTQSPTHLIKTRGQQVTLRCSSQSGHNTVSWYQQALGQGPQFIFQYYREEENGRGNFPPRFSGLQFPNYSSELNVNALELDDSALYLCASSFQGDYGYTFGSGTRLTVV.

CDR3 sequence (DNA): TGTGCCAGCAGCGTAGGACAGGGTATTAATGAGCAGTTCTTC. Translated, it gives CASSVGQGINEQFF. This rearrangement joins TRBV9 to TRBJ2-1; TRBD1 aligns across 7 bases. CDR1 is SGDLS, CDR2 YYNGEE, per germline. Trimming at V came to 0 bases and at J to 7 bases, leaving 4 bases not matched to a gene. This CDR3 is 14 amino acids long.

This clone was detected only once. V gene TRBV12-5 combines with J gene TRBJ2-1, with TRBD2 matching over 12 bases. V was pared by 2 bases and J by 7 bases, with 3 bases of the junction left unmatched. In germline, CDR1 is LGHNT, CDR2 FRNRAP. This CDR3 has 15 residues. The DNA for the CDR3 is TGTGCTAGTGGTTTGAGACTAGCGGGGGTAAATGAGCAGTTCTTC. It encodes CASGLRLAGVNEQFF.

The gene calls are TRBV7-2 and TRBJ1-2; 11 bases are shared with TRBD1. J was trimmed by 7 bases and V by 7 bases; bases with no gene match: 8. The germline V gene has CDR1 SGHTA and CDR2 FQGNSA. The CDR3 is 14 amino acids. The CDR3 bases are TGTGCCAGCACCTCGGACAGGGGGCGCAGTGGCTACACCTTC. Encoded protein: CASTSDRGRSGYTF.